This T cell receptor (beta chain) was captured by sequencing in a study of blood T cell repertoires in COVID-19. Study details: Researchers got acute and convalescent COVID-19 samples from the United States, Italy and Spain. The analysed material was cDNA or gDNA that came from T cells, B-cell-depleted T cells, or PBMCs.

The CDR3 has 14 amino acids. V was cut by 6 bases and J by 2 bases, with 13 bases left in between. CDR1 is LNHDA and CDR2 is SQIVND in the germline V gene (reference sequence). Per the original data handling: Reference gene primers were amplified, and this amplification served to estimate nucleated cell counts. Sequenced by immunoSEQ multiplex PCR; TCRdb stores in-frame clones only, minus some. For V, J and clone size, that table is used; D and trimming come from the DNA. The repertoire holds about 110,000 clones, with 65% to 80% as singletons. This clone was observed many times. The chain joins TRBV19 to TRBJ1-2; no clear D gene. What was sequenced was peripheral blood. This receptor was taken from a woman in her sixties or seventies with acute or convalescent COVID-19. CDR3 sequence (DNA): TGTGCCAGTAGCTTTCTAGCGGGGAACTATGGCTACACCTTC. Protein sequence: CASSFLAGNYGYTF.